The present T cell receptor beta chain was sequenced within a study of CD8+ T cells in alopecia areata. The CDR3 is 15 amino acids. Germline V gene data show CDR1 as NNHDY and CDR2 as SYVADS. Trimming took 1 base from V and 0 from J, leaving 9 bases between them. Extracted RNA was reverse transcribed, and the resulting cDNA served as sequencing template. Assay: immunoSEQ multiplex PCR; the TCRdb copy retains only in-frame clones and omits some. This record lists over 100,000 clones, none seen once only, and the top ten clones contain around 20%. This clone has at least ten counts. Gene names follow the mouse nomenclature. The read falls 4 residues short of the CDR3 end, and the missing part is taken from the germline J gene.

The sequence was collected from a C3H/HeJ mouse with alopecia areata. MHC haplotype of the mouse line: H2-k. What was sequenced was lesional skin. The rearrangement joins TRBV13-3 to TRBJ2-4; D gene uncertain. CDR3 protein: CASSDRTASQNTLYF. CDR3 bases read: TGTGCCAGCAGTGATCGCACAGCTAGTCAAAAC.